Below are 30 T cell receptor beta chains sequenced from a single sample in a study of blood T cells in healthy people across ages (dated by TCRdb to 2014 to 2015). The protocol used for the library was 5' RACE. Instrument on record: Illumina HiSeq 2500. A second PCR of roughly 6 to 11 cycles was run with a J-beta primer mix and a sample-barcoded 5' primer. TCRdb ran its own pipeline on the public reads, namely fastp trimming at Q25 and MiXCR clone calling, and kept in-frame beta chains. Each CDR3 protein gets just one entry, which takes the most common genes and DNA from the rows behind it. The sample table contains about a million distinct CDR3 sequences; only one count was recorded for just over 50% of them. The ten largest account for roughly 23% of the sample. The sequencing input was blood. The receptors here all came from a woman between 55 and 75 years old in good health.

This clonotype was found a few times. The gene calls are TRBV3-1 and TRBJ2-3; no firm D call. The CDR3 length is 16 residues. V was clipped by 1 base and J by 2 bases, with 13 bases between them. Per germline, CDR1 LGHDT and CDR2 YNNKEL (reference sequence). The CDR3 DNA is TGTGCCAGCAGCCAAGCAGCCAAAGCCCTCACAGATACGCAGTATTTT. Protein sequence: CASSQAAKALTDTQYF.

This clonotype has a handful of counts. The rearrangement joins TRBV20-1 to TRBJ2-5, with 12 positions matching TRBD1. In germline, CDR1 is DFQATT, CDR2 SNEGSKA (reference sequence). This CDR3 region has 14 residues. Unmatched junction bases numbered 15, after V lost 8 bases and J lost 11 bases. CDR3 nucleotides: TGCAGTACTCCGTGGGGGACAGGGGGCAATGAGCAGTACTTC. Translated: CSTPWGTGGNEQYF.

This clonotype has at least ten counts. V usage is TRBV7-2 and J usage is TRBJ2-3; D remains unclear. The CDR3 spans 12 residues. Germline V gene lookup returns CDR1 SGHTA and CDR2 FQGNSA. V was pared by 4 bases and J by 7 bases, with 9 bases between. The CDR3 nucleotides are TGTGCCAGCAGCTCCAATAAGTATACGCAGTATTTT. Protein sequence: CASSSNKYTQYF. Complete variable domain (other parts from reference TRBV7-2 and TRBJ2-3): GAGVSQSPSNKVTEKGKDVELRCDPISGHTALYWYRQSLGQGLEFLIYFQGNSAPDKSGLPSDRFSAERTGGSVSTLTIQRTQQEDSAVYLCASSSNKYTQYFGPGTRLTVL.

The sample holds a few counts of this clonotype. V gene TRBV29-1 combines with J gene TRBJ2-5; TRBD2 aligns across 13 bases. TRBJ2-7 explains the end of the DNA better; the J call may be wrong. The CDR3 extends over 14 amino acids. The germline CDR1 and CDR2 sequences are SQVTM and ANQGSEA. In nucleotides, the CDR3 is TGCAGCGCGAGACTCGGGACTAGCGGGATCGAGCAGTACTTC. Protein sequence: CSARLGTSGIEQYF.

This rearrangement joins TRBV27 to TRBJ2-7; 7 bases fit TRBD2. The CDR3 sequence is 15 residues long. J lost 6 bases, V lost 7 bases, and 15 bases had no gene match. Germline CDR1 and CDR2: MNHEY and SMNVEV (reference sequence). CDR3 sequence (DNA): TGTGCCAGCATCCGCTTGCGGGGAGGGCCTTTCGAGCAGTACTTC. Translating gives CASIRLRGGPFEQYF.

This clonotype was seen a few times. This chain links TRBV28 with TRBJ2-3, with a tentative D call TRBD2 (6 bases). This CDR3 spans 17 amino acids. CDR1 and CDR2 (germline): MDHEN, SYDVKM. The ends were cut back, 8 bases at V and 2 bases at J, with 23 bases in the middle. CDR3 loop: CASPPPALAFNTDTQYF. Written as DNA, the CDR3 is TGTGCCAGCCCCCCCCCGGCGCTAGCGTTCAACACAGATACGCAGTATTTT.

The V gene is TRBV7-2, the J gene TRBJ2-7; 9 bases fit TRBD2. This CDR3 is 14 amino acids long. V shed 5 bases, J shed 3 bases, and the junction held 5 bases outside the gene matches. Germline lookup yields CDR1 SGHTA and CDR2 FQGNSA. CDR3 DNA: TGTGCCAGCAGCGTTTCTAGCGGGAACTACGAGCAGTACTTC. As protein: CASSVSSGNYEQYF.

The J gene is TRBJ2-3, the V gene TRBV7-9; D uncertain. The CDR3 runs 13 residues. Germline CDR1 SEHNR, CDR2 FQNEAQ (reference sequence). The V end lost 5 bases, the J end lost 2 bases, and 8 bases lay between the germline ends. As DNA, the CDR3 is TGTGCCAGCAGCGGAAGGGCCACAGATACGCAGTATTTT. Its translation: CASSGRATDTQYF.

V and J are TRBV7-3 and TRBJ1-1; no firm D call. The length of the CDR3 is 13 residues. V dropped 2 bases and J dropped 3 bases, with 7 bases sitting between them. CDR1 is SGHTA and CDR2 is FQGTGA in the germline V gene. The CDR3 region is CASSLGVDTEAFF. CDR3 coding DNA: TGTGCCAGCAGCTTAGGGGTTGACACTGAAGCTTTCTTT.

The chain carries TRBV5-1 and TRBJ1-2; unclear D gene. With 4 bases removed from V and 0 bases from J, the gap between germline ends came to 7 bases. The CDR3 spans 13 residues. Germline V gene lookup returns CDR1 SGHRS and CDR2 YFSETQ. The CDR3 sequence is CASSAAANYGYTF. CDR3 sequence (DNA): TGCGCCAGCAGCGCAGCCGCTAACTATGGCTACACCTTC.

The gene calls are TRBV4-1 and TRBJ1-6; D unclear. Trimming removed 0 bases from V and 14 bases from J, with 17 bases in between. This CDR3 is 15 amino acids long. CDR1 is MGHRA, CDR2 YSYEKL, per germline. The CDR3 protein is CASSQDRAGNWALHF. CDR3 nucleotides: TGCGCCAGCAGCCAAGACCGGGCCGGCAATTGGGCCCTCCACTTT.

This clonotype is a singleton in its sample. This CDR3 reads CAKRRDAYNEQFF. As DNA, the CDR3 is TGTGCCAAGAGGCGGGACGCCTACAATGAGCAGTTCTTC. J is TRBJ2-1 and V is TRBV21-1; the table calls TRBD1, which could not be checked here. TRBV21-1 has pseudogene status. The CDR3 is 13 amino acids.

V and J are TRBV3-1 and TRBJ1-2; D might be TRBD1 (5 bases). Germline CDR1 is LGHDT and CDR2 is YNNKEL (reference sequence). This CDR3 is built from 16 residues. With 4 bases removed from V and 6 bases from J, the gap between germline ends came to 21 bases. The CDR3 DNA reads as TGTGCCAGCAGCCTCGAGGGGCGGGCCGGAGGGGATGGCTACACCTTC. It encodes CASSLEGRAGGDGYTF.

This clonotype was seen a few times. CDR3 in amino acids: CASSLLRGGYGYTF. CDR3 in DNA: TGTGCCAGCAGCTTACTCCGGGGGGGCTATGGCTACACCTTC. V gene TRBV11-2 combines with J gene TRBJ1-2; possibly TRBD1 for D (5 bases). Germline V gene lookup returns CDR1 SGHAT and CDR2 FQNNGV. The CDR3 length is 14 residues. Trimming removed 2 bases at V and 4 bases at J, with 11 bases between.

The chain has TRBV11-2 and TRBJ2-1, with TRBD1 matching 9 bases. Germline trimming cut 6 bases from V and 7 bases from J; bases unmatched to any gene: 10. CDR3 length: 15 amino acids. CDR1 and CDR2 (germline): SGHAT, FQNNGV. The DNA for the CDR3 is TGTGCCAGCAGTTCCACAGGGGGCATTTCGAATGAGCAGTTCTTC. Translated: CASSSTGGISNEQFF.

This sequence joins TRBV10-3 and TRBJ2-7, with a weak D call TRBD1 (6 bases). The CDR3 extends over 14 amino acids. V lost 7 bases and J lost 0, with 13 bases in between. Germline V gene lookup returns CDR1 ENHRY and CDR2 SYGVKD. DNA for the CDR3: TGTGCCATCACCAGGACGGACAGCTCCTACGAGCAGTACTTC. It specifies CAITRTDSSYEQYF.

CDR3 bases: TGTGCCAGTAGTATCCTTGGGGCGGGAGGTAGTCGAAACAATGAGCAGTTCTTC. Its translation: CASSILGAGGSRNNEQFF. This chain links TRBV19 with TRBJ2-1, with 8 bases that match TRBD2. The germline CDR1 and CDR2 sequences are LNHDA and SQIVND (reference sequence). CDR3 length: 18 amino acids. V lost 3 bases and J lost 5; bases outside the gene matches: 15.

The genes are TRBV25-1 and TRBJ2-7; D not resolved. Germline CDR1 and CDR2: MGHDK and SYGVNS. There are 12 residues in the CDR3. Between the trimmed V and J ends, which lost 6 bases and 2 bases, there was a span of 8 bases. Here the CDR3 DNA reads TGTGCCAGCAGGACCCGGGCCTACGAGCAGTACTTC. Protein sequence: CASRTRAYEQYF.

This rearrangement joins TRBV6-5 to TRBJ2-3; 12 nucleotides agree with TRBD2. V dropped 6 bases and J dropped 4; count of bases not matched to a gene: 8. In germline, CDR1 is MNHEY, CDR2 SVGAGI. The CDR3 contains 16 residues. The CDR3 bases are TGTGCCAGCAGCTCCCGGACTAGCGGGAACCCAGATACGCAGTATTTT. Translated: CASSSRTSGNPDTQYF.

The chain links TRBV7-2 to TRBJ2-1, with 11 bases identical to TRBD2. The DNA end lines up better with TRBJ2-7; the J call may be wrong. This CDR3 contains 16 residues. In germline, CDR1 is SGHTA, CDR2 FQGNSA. CDR3 sequence (DNA): TGTGCCAGCAGCCCTTTCCTAGCGGGAGGTTACAATGAGCAGTACTTC. Amino acid sequence: CASSPFLAGGYNEQYF.

The chain employs TRBV29-1 and TRBJ2-1, with D possibly TRBD2 on 6 matching bases. Trimming pared 1 base from V and 5 bases from J, leaving 9 bases between. Per germline, CDR1 SQVTM and CDR2 ANQGSEA. This CDR3 comprises 13 residues. Written as DNA, the CDR3 is TGCAGCGTTGAAGCGGCGGGGAACAATGAGCAGTTCTTC. Translated: CSVEAAGNNEQFF.

This clonotype was observed a handful of times. The chain recombines TRBV7-3 with TRBJ2-7; 7 bases align to TRBD2. The J call is in doubt because the DNA end fits TRBJ2-5 better. Per the germline V gene, CDR1 is SGHTA and CDR2 is FQGTGA. CDR3 size: 13 residues. The CDR3 DNA follows: TGTGCCAGCAGCCCAACTAGGGAGGGGACCCAGTACTTC. Its protein is CASSPTREGTQYF.

Comments on this clonotype: It is unclear where the CDR3 begins or ends on the DNA, so no DNA is shown, and the CDR3 is as TCRdb lists it. The CDR3 sequence: CASSRTGSAEQYFGPGTPTGGYTF. The J gene is TRBJ1-2, the V gene TRBV5-1; the table's D call of TRBD1 was not tested on the DNA. The CDR3 spans 24 residues, counting both ends. CDR1 and CDR2 from the germline V gene are SGHRS and YFSETQ.

The chain is built from TRBV20-1 and TRBJ1-4; 7 bases line up with TRBD1. V was clipped by 5 bases and J by 4 bases; unmatched bases: 7. The germline gives CDR1 DFQATT, CDR2 SNEGSKA (reference sequence). The CDR3 has 14 residues. This chain's CDR3 is CSAPRTGYNEKLFF. The CDR3, as DNA: TGCAGTGCTCCCCGGACAGGTTATAATGAAAAACTGTTTTTT.

This clonotype appeared a few times. The rearrangement uses TRBV6-2 or TRBV6-3 and TRBJ2-7; no reliable D call. The CDR3 sequence is 14 residues long. CDR1 is MNHEY, CDR2 SVGEGT, per germline. V was shortened by 2 bases and J by 6 bases, with 14 bases between the two germline ends. CDR3 residues: CASSYPFRSFEQYF. The CDR3 coding sequence is TGTGCCAGCAGTTACCCGTTTAGGAGTTTCGAGCAGTACTTC.

The J gene is TRBJ2-1, the V gene TRBV9; tentative D call: TRBD2 (5 bases). This CDR3 has 15 amino acids. The V end lost 7 bases, the J end lost 4 bases, and 18 bases lay between the germline ends. From germline, CDR1 is SGDLS and CDR2 YYNGEE. The CDR3 spells CASHGEGGGYNEQFF. In DNA form, the CDR3 reads TGTGCCAGCCATGGAGAGGGCGGAGGTTACAATGAGCAGTTCTTC. The full variable domain, rest sourced from reference TRBV9 and TRBJ2-1, is DSGVTQTPKHLITATGQRVTLRCSPRSGDLSVYWYQQSLDQGLQFLIQYYNGEERAKGNILERFSAQQFPDLHSELNLSSLELGDSALYFCASHGEGGGYNEQFFGPGTRLTVL.

This chain joins TRBV13 and TRBJ2-5; no clear D gene. Matching the DNA end better, TRBJ2-7 makes the J call doubtful. This CDR3 spans 15 amino acids. Germline V gene lookup returns CDR1 PRHDT and CDR2 FYEKMQ (reference sequence). CDR3 coding DNA: TGTGCCAGCAGCTGGGCCGGGCCTCAATTTTACGAGCAGTACTTC. Translation gives CASSWAGPQFYEQYF.

The chain recombines TRBV4-1 with TRBJ1-4; D uncertain. CDR1 is MGHRA, CDR2 YSYEKL, per germline. The CDR3 covers 14 residues. The germline V and J ends were trimmed by 1 base and 4 bases, with 7 bases remaining between them. Here the CDR3 reads CASSQVVINEKLFF. The CDR3, as DNA: TGCGCCAGCAGCCAAGTAGTCATTAATGAAAAACTGTTTTTT.

The chain is built from TRBV18 and TRBJ2-6, with a possible D match to TRBD2 (5 bases). CDR1 and CDR2 from the germline V gene are KGHSH and LQKENI. The CDR3 extends over 20 amino acids. Trimming pared 3 bases from V and 0 bases from J, leaving 21 bases between. CDR3 sequence: CASSPRLAAGVSSGANVLTF. CDR3 nucleotides: TGTGCCAGCTCACCCCGTCTAGCAGCAGGAGTGAGCTCTGGGGCCAACGTCCTGACTTTC.

V usage is TRBV20-1 and J usage is TRBJ2-1, with 9 bases matching TRBD2. V lost 6 bases to trimming and J lost 5 bases; unmatched junction nucleotides: 11. The germline gives CDR1 DFQATT, CDR2 SNEGSKA (reference sequence). This CDR3 comprises 15 residues. This chain's CDR3 is CSAPDAGTSNNEQFF. In DNA, the CDR3 is TGCAGTGCCCCCGATGCCGGGACTAGCAACAATGAGCAGTTCTTC.